A selection of T cell receptor beta chains follows, all from one sample in a study of cytomegalovirus exposure and HLA in healthy donors. Some clones are missing from TCRdb's copy, which holds only in-frame ones; the method was immunoSEQ multiplex PCR. Here the sample spans under 200,000 clones, 68% being singletons. Sequenced: PBMCs. Every receptor here comes from a young woman in good health and CMV-seropositive. The CDR3 runs from the conserved cysteine through the conserved F or W. D genes are given only for firm matches.

V gene,D gene,CDR3 protein
TRBV7-9,TRBD1,CASSFYRGNEQFF
TRBV15,NA,CATSRVTGGSYNEQFF
TRBV2,TRBD2,CASSEAGELREQFF
TRBV10-3,NA,CAQRGTPEDGYTF
TRBV7-2,NA,CASSLVPFAGANVLTF
TRBV2,TRBD2,CASRPLAGVETQYF
TRBV18,NA,CASTFTTGEPYEQYF
TRBV5-4,TRBD1,CASSLPGQGYEQYF
TRBV28,TRBD2,CASSLYRREGSPEGNEQFF
TRBV7-2,NA,CASSSYRTGETQYF
TRBV27,TRBD1,CASSSLNLDRGYGANVLTF
TRBV2,NA,CASSASGDHQNIQYF
TRBV2,TRBD2,CASSEGGRYNEQFF
TRBV10-1,TRBD2,CASSWFPWGGSSYEQYF
TRBV30,TRBD1,CASDRDYEQYF
TRBV11-2,TRBD1,CASSFGDRGYGYTF
TRBV7-8,NA,CASSLGGGAGMNTEAFF
TRBV2,TRBD1,CASSEGTGSYNEQFF
TRBV11-2,TRBD2,CASSLVSGRASYEQYF
TRBV18,NA,CASSPGAENTEAFF
TRBV7-2,TRBD1,CASSLVGGSYSGNTIYF
TRBV19,NA,CASSMGAGAEAFF
TRBV12-5,NA,CASGLVPSENNEQFF
TRBV7-2,NA,CASSLDRTSVYEQYF
TRBV21-1,NA,CASSNLIRLRSYEQYF
TRBV9,TRBD1,CASSVRGQGSSGNTIYF
TRBV13,TRBD2,CASSLFPETSGRAGSYNEQFF
TRBV18,TRBD1,CASSPGQVTNQPQHF
TRBV11-2,NA,CASSGGLAAGDTQYF
TRBV12-2,NA,CASRLDYETEKLFF
TRBV28,TRBD2,CASRAGHNEQLF
TRBV19,NA,CASVGGPGGELFF
TRBV7-8,NA,CASSLSGVVAEAFF
TRBV7-2,NA,CASSRTPGVPDTQYF
TRBV27,NA,CASSFSLRYEQYF
TRBV4-3,NA,CASSPETRYRDISGNTIYF
TRBV4-3,TRBD1,CASSHLKGQGTYEQYF
TRBV19,NA,CASSIGYNTEAFF
TRBV7-2,NA,CASQRDRNTEAFF